This TCR beta chain was sequenced for a study of cytomegalovirus exposure and HLA in healthy donors. Study-wide findings and caveats: Researchers reported in a later analysis that a missense DCLRE1C variant was tied to TCR beta V- and J-gene trimming.

PCR was performed using 60 Vbeta and 13 Jbeta primers. Generated by immunoSEQ multiplex PCR, the TCRdb table keeps only in-frame clones and is missing some. This table has some 38,000 clones, approximately 70% appearing once. Details on this clone: Its cognate antigen is unknown.

Germline loops: CDR1 MNHNS, CDR2 SASEGT. This CDR3 contains 13 residues. V shed 7 bases, J shed 2 bases, and the junction held 4 bases outside the gene matches. Sample: PBMCs. The V call is TRBV6-1, the J call TRBJ2-5, with TRBD2 identical over 7 bases. This clonotype was obtained from a man aged 35-49 years in good health and CMV-seronegative. CDR3 bases: TGTGCCAGCATTGGGCGGGGGCAAGAGACCCAGTACTTC. This translates into CASIGRGQETQYF.